This T cell receptor (beta chain) was recovered during a study of T cell responses to AZD1222 COVID-19 vaccine. CDR3 length: 14 residues. V shed 2 bases and J shed 1 base, with 8 bases lying between them. Per the germline V gene, CDR1 is SGHTA and CDR2 is FQGNSA. TCRdb's table, derived via immunoSEQ multiplex PCR, lists solely in-frame clones and lacks some. The profile shows over 65,000 clones, more than 75% of them singletons. The gene calls are TRBV7-2 and TRBJ2-5; D is ambiguous. The sequenced sample was peripheral blood, obtained on day 0 of AZD1222 vaccination. The source is an adult in good health. CDR3 residues: CASSLMRGQETQYF. In nucleotides, the CDR3 is TGTGCCAGCAGCTTAATGCGCGGCCAAGAGACCCAGTACTTC.